Sequencing of this T cell receptor (beta chain) was carried out in a study of vaccination effects on CD4 cells after COVID-19. About the study: Two doses of either BNT162b2 or mRNA-1273 were given to each participant. Notes on the study in general: New vaccine-induced clones dominated convalescents' post-vaccine spike-reactive clones.

The CDR3 runs to 13 residues. The germline gives CDR1 SNHLY, CDR2 FYNNEI. Trimming removed 8 bases at V and 2 bases at J, with 13 bases between. Some clones are missing from TCRdb's copy, which holds only in-frame ones; the method was immunoSEQ multiplex PCR. The table lists around 40,000 clones, around 79% of them singletons, with just under 30% in the top ten. In the ViraFEST assay, antigen-specific CD4+ clonotypes were identified by expansion after peptide-pool stimulation. Scientists isolated CD4+ T cells after a roughly 9-day culture period ended. A PCR test confirmed that the person had SARS-CoV-2 infection between March and December 2020. Comment on this clone: What it recognizes is unknown.

The sequences come from CD4+ T cells from PBMCs cultured with a peptide pool, collected before COVID-19 vaccination. The chain has TRBV2 and TRBJ2-7; the D gene is possibly TRBD1 (6 bases). This receptor was taken from a human donor who had a prior SARS-CoV-2 infection. The CDR3 here is CASFEDSPYEQYF. In nucleotides, the CDR3 is TGTGCCAGCTTCGAGGACAGTCCCTACGAGCAGTACTTC.